The 23 T cell receptor beta chains below were found in one sample sequenced in a study of T cell responses to AZD1222 COVID-19 vaccine (dated by TCRdb to the early 2020s). Per the publication, the time point label means: about 28 days (+/-7) after the second vaccine dose. Library generation was performed with the immunoSEQ multiplex PCR assay. TCRdb took this table from immuneACCESS and kept in-frame rearrangements with V and J called. Such tables lack part of the clones; where checked against another copy, unresolved V genes explain under half of the gap, and the rest is unexplained. This sample comprises around 130,000 clones, around 89% of them detected only once. The top ten clonotypes cover approximately 8.8% of the sample. Sequencing was performed on peripheral blood, taken 28 days after the second AZD1222 dose. The receptors originated from an adult who received the AZD1222 COVID-19 vaccine.

The chain links TRBV2 to TRBJ1-1, with no clear D. Germline V gene data show CDR1 as SNHLY and CDR2 as FYNNEI. The CDR3 spans 11 residues. The V gene lost 3 bases and the J gene lost 3 bases, with 2 bases spanning the gap. CDR3 sequence reads: CASSEHTEAFF. The CDR3 bases are TGTGCCAGCAGTGAGCACACTGAAGCTTTCTTT.

This clone was detected ten times or more. This rearrangement joins TRBV6-5 to TRBJ1-2; TRBD1 aligns across 9 bases. With V trimmed by 2 bases and J by 8 bases, 3 bases remained unmatched. Per germline, CDR1 MNHEY and CDR2 SVGAGI. The CDR3 covers 13 residues. The chain's CDR3 is CASSYGTGTGYTF. DNA of the CDR3: TGTGCCAGCAGTTACGGGACAGGGACGGGCTACACCTTC.

Notes on this clone: Germline is not matched at one junction end, which may reflect a read error. The chain is built from TRBV6-5 and TRBJ2-1, with 8 positions matching TRBD2. This CDR3 has 14 residues. The germline V gene encodes CDR1 MNHEY and CDR2 SVGAGI. CDR3 DNA sequence: TGTGCCAGCATTTACGGCGGGAGGTCCAATGAGCAGTTCTTC. Amino acid sequence: CASIYGGRSNEQFF.

The chain has TRBV10-3 and TRBJ1-1; D is unclear. Trimming removed 4 bases at V and 4 bases at J, with 13 bases between. This CDR3 has 14 amino acids. Germline V gene data show CDR1 as ENHRY and CDR2 as SYGVKD. The CDR3 here is CAISGEALGTEAFF. The CDR3, as DNA: TGTGCCATCAGTGGTGAGGCCTTGGGCACTGAAGCTTTCTTT.

The CDR3 DNA sequence: TGTGCCAGCAGCTTGGGGGGGAACAGCCATTCACCCCTCCACTTT. Its protein is CASSLGGNSHSPLHF. The chain employs TRBV5-4 and TRBJ1-6; tentative D call: TRBD1 (5 bases). This CDR3 is 15 amino acids long. Germline V gene sequence: CDR1 SGHNT, CDR2 YYREEE (reference sequence). Trimming shortened V by 0 bases and J by 8 bases, and 12 bases separated the two germline ends. Full variable domain (rest looked up from reference TRBV5-4 and TRBJ1-6): ETGVTQSPTHLIKTRGQQVTLRCSSQSGHNTVSWYQQALGQGPQFIFQYYREEENGRGNFPPRFSGLQFPNYSSELNVNALELDDSALYLCASSLGGNSHSPLHFGNGTRLTVT.

The J gene is TRBJ1-5, the V gene TRBV18; D might be TRBD1 (6 bases). The CDR3 has 15 amino acids. V lost 3 bases and J 0 bases, leaving 9 bases between the germline ends. Germline CDR1 reads KGHSH; CDR2 reads LQKENI. Here the CDR3 DNA reads TGTGCCAGCTCACCCCGACAGGTTAGCAATCAGCCCCAGCATTTT. The encoded protein is CASSPRQVSNQPQHF.

In regard to this clone: This same CDR3 is encoded by further DNA sequences in the sample. This chain joins TRBV12-3 or TRBV12-4 and TRBJ1-2; 7 bases are shared with TRBD1. The CDR3 sequence is 13 residues long. V lost 5 bases, J lost 5 bases, and 5 bases stayed unmatched. Here the CDR3 reads CASSPGQRYGYTF. The CDR3 DNA is TGTGCCAGCAGTCCGGGACAGCGATATGGCTACACCTTC.

The V gene is TRBV12-3 or TRBV12-4, the J gene TRBJ1-5; the match to TRBD1 covers 7 bases. The ends lost 6 bases at V and 7 bases at J; junction bases unmatched: 6. The CDR3 is 13 residues long. The DNA of the CDR3 is TGTGCCAGCAGCCAACAACAGGGGCAGCCCCAGCATTTT. Amino acid sequence: CASSQQQGQPQHF.

The chain uses TRBV3-1 (or the pseudogene TRBV3-2) and TRBJ1-3, with 8 bases fitting TRBD1. CDR1 is LGHDT, CDR2 YNNKEL, per germline (reference sequence). The V and J ends lost 4 bases and 1 base, in that order; junction bases with no gene match: 3. The CDR3 has 15 amino acids. CDR3 coding DNA: TGTGCCAGCAGCCTAAGACAGGGGTCTGGAAACACCATATATTTT. This translates into CASSLRQGSGNTIYF.

The V gene is TRBV4-3, the J gene TRBJ1-1, with D possibly TRBD1 on 6 matching bases. Germline V gene data show CDR1 as LGHNA and CDR2 as YSLEER. This CDR3 is built from 13 residues. V lost 2 bases, J lost 5 bases, and 9 bases lay in between. The CDR3 reads CASSQNRVTEAFF. CDR3 DNA sequence: TGCGCCAGCAGCCAAAACAGGGTTACTGAAGCTTTCTTT.

This clone was counted between two and nine times. The chain carries TRBV19 and TRBJ2-1; 11 nucleotides align to TRBD2. The CDR3 loop spans 19 amino acids. Looked up from germline, CDR1 is LNHDA and CDR2 is SQIVND (reference sequence). Germline trimming cut 0 bases from V and 0 bases from J; bases unmatched to any gene: 7. CDR3 sequence: CASSIERGTSGNSYNEQFF. CDR3 nucleotide sequence: TGTGCCAGTAGTATAGAGAGGGGGACTAGCGGAAACTCCTACAATGAGCAGTTCTTC. The whole variable domain, filled in from reference TRBV19 and TRBJ2-1, reads DGGITQSPKYLFRKEGQNVTLSCEQNLNHDAMYWYRQDPGQGLRLIYYSQIVNDFQKGDIAEGYSVSREKKESFPLTVTSAQKNPTAFYLCASSIERGTSGNSYNEQFFGPGTRLTVL.

This sequence joins TRBV7-8 and TRBJ2-5, with D possibly called TRBD1 or TRBD2 (6 bases each). The CDR3 has 15 residues. Germline V gene lookup returns CDR1 SGHVS and CDR2 FQNEAQ. V lost 4 bases and J lost 2, with 14 bases in between. The CDR3 sequence is CASSSRRGLQETQYF. In DNA, the CDR3 is TGTGCCAGCAGCTCCCGCCGGGGGCTACAAGAGACCCAGTACTTC.

The chain recombines TRBV10-1 with TRBJ2-6; a weak D match, TRBD1 (6 bases). CDR1 and CDR2 from the germline V gene are WNHNN and SYGVQD (reference sequence). Trimming pared 6 bases from V and 3 bases from J, leaving 9 bases between. The CDR3 length is 14 residues. The chain's CDR3 is CASSGTYGANVLTF. CDR3 nucleotide sequence: TGCGCCAGCAGCGGGACATATGGGGCCAACGTCCTGACTTTC.

The chain carries TRBV14 and TRBJ1-2; maybe TRBD1 (5 bases). This CDR3 has 16 amino acids. Trimming pared 2 bases from V and 6 bases from J, leaving 19 bases between. Per the germline V gene, CDR1 is SGHDN and CDR2 is FVKESK. The CDR3 DNA sequence: TGTGCCAGCAGCCAACCCGGGACCCAAACCGTCCATGGCTACACCTTC. This sequence encodes CASSQPGTQTVHGYTF.

This sequence joins TRBV19 and TRBJ2-7, with 7 bases lining up with TRBD1. Trimming cost V 5 bases and J 3 bases; bases outside gene matches: 7. The CDR3 loop spans 14 amino acids. Per the germline V gene, CDR1 is LNHDA and CDR2 is SQIVND (reference sequence). The chain's CDR3 is CASSEPGQSYEQYF. The CDR3 DNA follows: TGTGCCAGTAGTGAGCCGGGACAGAGCTACGAGCAGTACTTC.

V and J are TRBV5-8 and TRBJ1-5; no reliable D call. The CDR3 is 14 residues long. V was clipped by 4 bases and J by 3 bases, with 11 bases between them. Germline V CDR1 and CDR2: SGHTS, YDEGEE. The CDR3 coding sequence is TGTGCCAGCAGCCGCCCCGGATTCAATCAGCCCCAGCATTTT. Protein sequence: CASSRPGFNQPQHF.

This chain links TRBV5-1 with TRBJ2-2, with a tentative D call TRBD1 (6 bases). The germline V gene encodes CDR1 SGHRS and CDR2 YFSETQ. Trimming pared 5 bases from V and 7 bases from J, leaving 15 bases between. This CDR3 contains 14 residues. This CDR3 is CASRQGPGSGELFF. As DNA, the CDR3 is TGCGCCAGCAGACAGGGACCAGGGAGCGGGGAGCTGTTTTTT.

This clone was detected once. The chain has TRBV10-3 and TRBJ2-3; D remains unclear. CDR1 is ENHRY and CDR2 is SYGVKD in the germline V gene. There are 14 residues in the CDR3. The germline V and J ends were trimmed by 4 bases and 7 bases, with 15 bases remaining between them. CDR3 loop: CAISGVGKGNTQYF. The CDR3 DNA sequence: TGTGCCATCAGTGGGGTGGGCAAAGGGAATACGCAGTATTTT.

The chain recombines TRBV2 with TRBJ1-1, with 7 bases that match TRBD1. The CDR3 extends over 14 amino acids. V was pared by 7 bases and J by 6 bases, with 11 bases of the junction left unmatched. Germline assignment: CDR1 SNHLY and CDR2 FYNNEI. CDR3 loop: CASILGQSSAEAFF. The DNA for the CDR3 is TGTGCCAGCATACTGGGACAGTCGTCAGCTGAAGCTTTCTTT.

This chain uses TRBV14 with TRBJ2-4; 12 bases align to TRBD2. With V trimmed by 1 base and J by 1 base, 8 bases remained unmatched. CDR1 and CDR2 from the germline V gene are SGHDN and FVKESK. The CDR3 has 19 amino acids. This CDR3 reads CASSQGLAGANGAKNIQYF. Here the CDR3 DNA reads TGTGCCAGCAGCCAAGGACTAGCGGGAGCTAACGGGGCCAAAAACATTCAGTACTTC. The entire variable domain, with the rest obtained from reference TRBV14 and TRBJ2-4, is as follows: EAGVTQFPSHSVIEKGQTVTLRCDPISGHDNLYWYRRVMGKEIKFLLHFVKESKQDESGMPNNRFLAERTGGTYSTLKVQPAELEDSGVYFCASSQGLAGANGAKNIQYFGAGTRLSVL.

This clone was observed once. The germline gene is not matched at one end of the junction; a read error may be the cause. This chain joins TRBV14 and TRBJ1-1, with no clear D. Germline values: CDR1 SGHDN, CDR2 FVKESK. The CDR3 has 12 amino acids. The CDR3 DNA is TGTGCCAGCAGTCAAGGGCAGGTTAGGGCTTTCTTT. The encoded protein is CASSQGQVRAFF.

About this clone: At one boundary the junction diverges from the germline segment, which might be a read error. The CDR3: CASSLGAGGTDTQYF. CDR3 coding DNA: TGTGCCAGCAGCTTAGGGGCGGGGGGCACGGATACGCAGTATTTT. This chain connects TRBV13 to TRBJ2-3; 8 bases are shared with TRBD2. The CDR3 has 15 residues. Looked up from germline, CDR1 is PRHDT and CDR2 is FYEKMQ (reference sequence). The variable domain in full, completed from reference TRBV13 and TRBJ2-3, reads AAGVIQSPRHLIKEKRETATLKCYPIPRHDTVYWYQQGPGQDPQFLISFYEKMQSDKGSIPDRFSAQQFSDYHSELNMSSLELGDSALYFCASSLGAGGTDTQYFGPGTRLTVL.

This chain joins TRBV5-4 and TRBJ2-1; 12 bases match TRBD2. Germline CDR1 reads SGHNT; CDR2 reads YYREEE (reference sequence). J gave up 5 bases and V 3 bases, and 9 bases lay outside the gene matches. This CDR3 comprises 17 residues. The CDR3 loop reads CASSSATSGGLHNEQFF. In DNA, the CDR3 is TGTGCCAGCAGCTCCGCGACTAGCGGGGGACTGCACAATGAGCAGTTCTTC.